The TCR beta chain under discussion was sequenced for a study of blood T cell repertoires in COVID-19. Overall study context: The origin of the acute and convalescent COVID-19 samples was the United States, Italy and Spain. From T cells, B-cell-depleted T cells, or PBMCs came the material, which was cDNA or gDNA.

The assay was immunoSEQ multiplex PCR, and TCRdb's table has in-frame clones only and misses some. The sample lists approximately 150,000 clones, less than 85% seen once, with 15% to 20% in the top ten. Participants were placed into cohorts based on the clinical history they reported. V was clipped by 2 bases and J by 2 bases; unmatched bases: 3. Per the germline V gene, CDR1 is MNHNS and CDR2 is SASEGT. The CDR3 loop spans 15 amino acids. The sequencing input was PBMCs or T cells enriched from blood (not recorded which). The rearrangement joins TRBV6-1 to TRBJ2-3; TRBD2 matches 8 bases. The sequence came from a man aged 60 to 75 who had recovered from COVID-19. The DNA of the CDR3 is TGTGCCAGCAGTGAACGGGAGGGGAACACAGATACGCAGTATTTT. It yields the protein CASSEREGNTDTQYF.